Shown below are 20 T cell receptor beta chains from a single sample sequenced in a study of shared clonotypes between healthy human individuals. Data came from immunoSEQ multiplex PCR; TCRdb stores just in-frame clones and leaves some out. The sample holds roughly 1,600,000 clones, around 98.5% seen once. The specimen sequenced was naive CD4+ T cells sorted from blood. Indicated subset: CD45RA+ positively selected. The receptors derive from a man younger than 40 in good health.

The V gene is TRBV4-1, the J gene TRBJ2-3, with D uncertain. Trimming shortened V by 3 bases and J by 3 bases, and 7 bases separated the two germline ends. CDR1 is MGHRA and CDR2 is YSYEKL in the germline V gene. The CDR3 has 13 residues. CDR3 amino acids: CASSQGPTDTQYF. The CDR3 DNA reads TGCGCCAGCAGCCAGGGTCCGACAGATACGCAGTATTTT.

This sequence joins TRBV18 and TRBJ1-1; possible D gene TRBD1, 5 bases. The V and J ends lost 0 bases and 4 bases respectively, with 15 bases between them. The germline V gene encodes CDR1 KGHSH and CDR2 LQKENI. This CDR3 contains 16 residues. Here the CDR3 reads CASSPPIRGERTEAFF. As DNA, the CDR3 is TGTGCCAGCTCACCACCGATTCGAGGGGAACGCACTGAAGCTTTCTTT.

V gene TRBV4-2 combines with J gene TRBJ2-1, with TRBD1 matching over 8 bases. CDR1 LGHNA and CDR2 YNFKEQ come from the germline V gene. The CDR3 extends over 16 amino acids. Trimming removed 5 bases from V and 2 bases from J; junction bases left unmatched: 8. The chain's CDR3 is CASSSPRDRPYNEQFF. CDR3 DNA sequence: TGTGCCAGCAGCTCACCCCGGGACAGGCCCTACAATGAGCAGTTCTTC.

The rearrangement joins TRBV2 to TRBJ1-5; no clear D gene. The CDR3 length is 14 residues. Between the trimmed V and J ends, which lost 7 bases and 4 bases, there was a span of 14 bases. Germline V gene sequence: CDR1 SNHLY, CDR2 FYNNEI. The CDR3 coding sequence is TGTGCCAGCACCATAAGAATGGGGAATCAGCCCCAGCATTTT. This encodes CASTIRMGNQPQHF.

The chain links TRBV5-6 to TRBJ1-4, with D maybe TRBD1 (5 bases). The ends were cut back, 3 bases at V and 8 bases at J, with 26 bases in the middle. This CDR3 region has 18 residues. The germline V gene encodes CDR1 SGHDT and CDR2 YYEEEE. The CDR3 reads CASSSVPGRDSYPEKLFF. The CDR3 coding sequence is TGTGCCAGCAGCTCAGTTCCGGGGCGCGATTCCTACCCGGAAAAACTGTTTTTT.

The V call is TRBV5-1, the J call TRBJ2-3; 9 bases map to TRBD1. Germline lookup yields CDR1 SGHRS and CDR2 YFSETQ. CDR3 size: 16 residues. V gave up 4 bases and J gave up 7 bases; unmatched junction bases: 13. The CDR3 sequence: CASSPHPGQGRNTQYF. The CDR3 DNA reads TGCGCCAGCAGCCCACACCCGGGACAGGGCAGAAATACGCAGTATTTT.

The chain combines TRBV18 with TRBJ2-6; no definite D call. V gave up 1 base and J gave up 1 base, with 11 bases separating them. CDR1 is KGHSH and CDR2 is LQKENI in the germline V gene. This CDR3 comprises 17 residues. CDR3: CASSPRGGPSGANVLTF. The CDR3 DNA is TGTGCCAGCTCACCACGCGGCGGACCGTCTGGGGCCAACGTCCTGACTTTC.

The chain joins TRBV21-1 to TRBJ2-5; the D call in the table, TRBD2, was not verified against the DNA. TRBV21-1 has pseudogene status. The CDR3 is made up of 16 amino acids. The chain's CDR3 is CASSKARTSGRETQYF. In nucleotides, the CDR3 is TGTGCCAGCAGCAAAGCGAGGACTAGCGGGAGGGAGACCCAGTACTTC.

This clone appeared once. The J gene is TRBJ1-2, the V gene TRBV9, with 9 bases lining up with TRBD1. The V segment lost 6 bases and the J segment 3 bases; nucleotides outside the gene matches: 6. This CDR3 is 14 amino acids long. Germline CDR1 is SGDLS and CDR2 is YYNGEE. CDR3 in DNA: TGTGCCAGCATGGCGGACAGGGGAGACTATGGCTACACCTTC. Translation: CASMADRGDYGYTF.

The chain employs TRBV2 and TRBJ1-2; D uncertain. Between the trimmed V and J ends, which lost 3 bases and 7 bases, there was a span of 12 bases. CDR1 SNHLY and CDR2 FYNNEI come from the germline V gene. This CDR3 spans 13 amino acids. CDR3 protein: CASSESGFVGYTF. Written as DNA, the CDR3 is TGTGCCAGCAGTGAGTCTGGGTTCGTTGGCTACACCTTC.

The rearrangement joins TRBV6-5 to TRBJ1-1, with D hard to call. Germline lookup yields CDR1 MNHEY and CDR2 SVGAGI. V shed 8 bases and J shed 5 bases, with 12 bases lying between them. The CDR3 is 12 amino acids. The CDR3 DNA follows: TGTGCCAGCGGCGAACGTGTGACTGAAGCTTTCTTT. It translates to CASGERVTEAFF.

This chain connects TRBV5-1 to TRBJ1-1; the D gene is possibly TRBD1 (5 bases). Germline V gene lookup returns CDR1 SGHRS and CDR2 YFSETQ. The CDR3 spans 14 residues. V lost 5 bases to trimming and J lost 6 bases, with 17 bases between them. The DNA for the CDR3 is TGCGCCAGCAGTTCCGGGACGGTGGGCTCTGAAGCTTTCTTT. This sequence encodes CASSSGTVGSEAFF.

This chain joins TRBV9 and TRBJ2-7, with 9 bases lining up with TRBD2. The ends lost 3 bases at V and 5 bases at J; junction bases unmatched: 6. CDR1 and CDR2 (germline): SGDLS, YYNGEE. There are 14 residues in the CDR3. The CDR3: CASSGGLARDEQYF. In DNA, the CDR3 is TGTGCCAGCAGCGGGGGACTAGCTCGGGACGAGCAGTACTTC.

Remarks on this clone: Its ends do not fully match the called genes, so a read error is possible. The genes are TRBV6-5 and TRBJ2-1; either TRBD1 or TRBD2 may supply D (6 bases each). The CDR3 runs to 11 residues. Germline-derived CDR1 and CDR2 are MNHEY and SVGAGI. For the CDR3, the DNA is TGCGCCAGCGGCCAGGGGAGGCTGCAGTTCTTC. This encodes CASGQGRLQFF.

The chain carries TRBV5-5 and TRBJ1-5, with 10 bases lining up with TRBD1. Germline CDR1 reads SGHKS; CDR2 reads YYEKEE (reference sequence). Unmatched junction bases numbered 7, after V lost 3 bases and J lost 4 bases. The CDR3 has 16 residues. CDR3 nucleotides: TGTGCCAGCAGCTCCGCTCCGGGACAGGGGAATCAGCCCCAGCATTTT. This translates into CASSSAPGQGNQPQHF.

Only one count was recorded for this clone. The V and J genes are TRBV19 and TRBJ1-2; tentatively, D is TRBD1 (6 bases). V shed 3 bases and J shed 4 bases, with 15 bases lying between them. The germline gives CDR1 LNHDA, CDR2 SQIVND (reference sequence). This CDR3 is 15 amino acids long. The CDR3 sequence: CASSMGDTTIYGYTF. The CDR3 region has the DNA TGTGCCAGTAGTATGGGGGACACTACGATCTATGGCTACACCTTC.

This chain connects TRBV18 to TRBJ2-1; perhaps TRBD2 as D (6 bases). With 3 bases removed from V and 0 bases from J, the gap between germline ends came to 12 bases. This CDR3 has 16 amino acids. Germline V gene sequence: CDR1 KGHSH, CDR2 LQKENI. The chain's CDR3 is CASSPWDLSSYNEQFF. CDR3 sequence (DNA): TGTGCCAGCTCACCTTGGGACTTGAGCTCCTACAATGAGCAGTTCTTC.

This clone has a single count. V usage is TRBV30 and J usage is TRBJ1-5; D unclear. CDR3 length: 13 residues. V dropped 1 base and J dropped 9 bases, with 13 bases sitting between them. Per the germline V gene, CDR1 is GTSNPN and CDR2 is SVGIG (reference sequence). The CDR3, as DNA: TGTGCCTGGAGTGAGTCTCCCGCGGGGCCCCAGCATTTT. Translating gives CAWSESPAGPQHF.

In the case of this clone: Other nucleotide sequences from this sample produce the same CDR3. The chain combines TRBV2 with TRBJ2-5; 10 bases are a match to TRBD2. From germline, CDR1 is SNHLY and CDR2 FYNNEI. V trimming: 6 bases; J trimming: 5 bases; junction bases outside the gene matches: 6. This CDR3 has 14 amino acids. The CDR3 reads CASRRLAGVETQYF. CDR3 sequence (DNA): TGTGCCAGCAGGAGGCTAGCGGGAGTGGAGACCCAGTACTTC.

This chain uses TRBV5-1 with TRBJ2-5; TRBD2 matches 10 bases. V shed 2 bases and J 5 bases; nucleotides not matched to a gene: 9. The CDR3 has 16 amino acids. Looked up from germline, CDR1 is SGHRS and CDR2 is YFSETQ. The CDR3 DNA sequence: TGCGCCAGCAGCTTCCCTAGCGGGAGTGGGTCGGAGACCCAGTACTTC. Its translation is CASSFPSGSGSETQYF.